The entry below describes one T cell receptor (beta chain). Antigen unknown. The germline CDR1 and CDR2 sequences are SGHTA and FQGNSA. The CDR3 has 14 residues. V was trimmed by 2 bases and J by 4 bases, leaving 9 bases between them. The source of the sample is a study of OX40 agonist ivuxolimab in advanced cancers. Findings and limits, study-wide: Clonal expansion was seen in CD4+ and CD8+ blood T cells by week 6 at 0.1 to 3.0 mg/kg.

Blood sampling was done at baseline, cycle 4 day 1, and cycle 7 day 1. Sequencing was performed with immunoSEQ multiplex PCR; in TCRdb, only in-frame clones are kept and a portion is missing. The sample has about 77,000 clones; 80% to 90% are singletons. The chain joins TRBV7-2 to TRBJ1-5; no clear D gene. Material: CD4+ or CD8+ T cells sorted from blood, obtained in a trial of the OX40 agonist ivuxolimab. The source of this sequence is an adult with an advanced solid tumor such as melanoma, head and neck, liver or kidney cancer. CDR3 nucleotides: TGTGCCAGCAGCTTACGGGAGGGAAATCAGCCCCAGCATTTT. Translating it yields CASSLREGNQPQHF.